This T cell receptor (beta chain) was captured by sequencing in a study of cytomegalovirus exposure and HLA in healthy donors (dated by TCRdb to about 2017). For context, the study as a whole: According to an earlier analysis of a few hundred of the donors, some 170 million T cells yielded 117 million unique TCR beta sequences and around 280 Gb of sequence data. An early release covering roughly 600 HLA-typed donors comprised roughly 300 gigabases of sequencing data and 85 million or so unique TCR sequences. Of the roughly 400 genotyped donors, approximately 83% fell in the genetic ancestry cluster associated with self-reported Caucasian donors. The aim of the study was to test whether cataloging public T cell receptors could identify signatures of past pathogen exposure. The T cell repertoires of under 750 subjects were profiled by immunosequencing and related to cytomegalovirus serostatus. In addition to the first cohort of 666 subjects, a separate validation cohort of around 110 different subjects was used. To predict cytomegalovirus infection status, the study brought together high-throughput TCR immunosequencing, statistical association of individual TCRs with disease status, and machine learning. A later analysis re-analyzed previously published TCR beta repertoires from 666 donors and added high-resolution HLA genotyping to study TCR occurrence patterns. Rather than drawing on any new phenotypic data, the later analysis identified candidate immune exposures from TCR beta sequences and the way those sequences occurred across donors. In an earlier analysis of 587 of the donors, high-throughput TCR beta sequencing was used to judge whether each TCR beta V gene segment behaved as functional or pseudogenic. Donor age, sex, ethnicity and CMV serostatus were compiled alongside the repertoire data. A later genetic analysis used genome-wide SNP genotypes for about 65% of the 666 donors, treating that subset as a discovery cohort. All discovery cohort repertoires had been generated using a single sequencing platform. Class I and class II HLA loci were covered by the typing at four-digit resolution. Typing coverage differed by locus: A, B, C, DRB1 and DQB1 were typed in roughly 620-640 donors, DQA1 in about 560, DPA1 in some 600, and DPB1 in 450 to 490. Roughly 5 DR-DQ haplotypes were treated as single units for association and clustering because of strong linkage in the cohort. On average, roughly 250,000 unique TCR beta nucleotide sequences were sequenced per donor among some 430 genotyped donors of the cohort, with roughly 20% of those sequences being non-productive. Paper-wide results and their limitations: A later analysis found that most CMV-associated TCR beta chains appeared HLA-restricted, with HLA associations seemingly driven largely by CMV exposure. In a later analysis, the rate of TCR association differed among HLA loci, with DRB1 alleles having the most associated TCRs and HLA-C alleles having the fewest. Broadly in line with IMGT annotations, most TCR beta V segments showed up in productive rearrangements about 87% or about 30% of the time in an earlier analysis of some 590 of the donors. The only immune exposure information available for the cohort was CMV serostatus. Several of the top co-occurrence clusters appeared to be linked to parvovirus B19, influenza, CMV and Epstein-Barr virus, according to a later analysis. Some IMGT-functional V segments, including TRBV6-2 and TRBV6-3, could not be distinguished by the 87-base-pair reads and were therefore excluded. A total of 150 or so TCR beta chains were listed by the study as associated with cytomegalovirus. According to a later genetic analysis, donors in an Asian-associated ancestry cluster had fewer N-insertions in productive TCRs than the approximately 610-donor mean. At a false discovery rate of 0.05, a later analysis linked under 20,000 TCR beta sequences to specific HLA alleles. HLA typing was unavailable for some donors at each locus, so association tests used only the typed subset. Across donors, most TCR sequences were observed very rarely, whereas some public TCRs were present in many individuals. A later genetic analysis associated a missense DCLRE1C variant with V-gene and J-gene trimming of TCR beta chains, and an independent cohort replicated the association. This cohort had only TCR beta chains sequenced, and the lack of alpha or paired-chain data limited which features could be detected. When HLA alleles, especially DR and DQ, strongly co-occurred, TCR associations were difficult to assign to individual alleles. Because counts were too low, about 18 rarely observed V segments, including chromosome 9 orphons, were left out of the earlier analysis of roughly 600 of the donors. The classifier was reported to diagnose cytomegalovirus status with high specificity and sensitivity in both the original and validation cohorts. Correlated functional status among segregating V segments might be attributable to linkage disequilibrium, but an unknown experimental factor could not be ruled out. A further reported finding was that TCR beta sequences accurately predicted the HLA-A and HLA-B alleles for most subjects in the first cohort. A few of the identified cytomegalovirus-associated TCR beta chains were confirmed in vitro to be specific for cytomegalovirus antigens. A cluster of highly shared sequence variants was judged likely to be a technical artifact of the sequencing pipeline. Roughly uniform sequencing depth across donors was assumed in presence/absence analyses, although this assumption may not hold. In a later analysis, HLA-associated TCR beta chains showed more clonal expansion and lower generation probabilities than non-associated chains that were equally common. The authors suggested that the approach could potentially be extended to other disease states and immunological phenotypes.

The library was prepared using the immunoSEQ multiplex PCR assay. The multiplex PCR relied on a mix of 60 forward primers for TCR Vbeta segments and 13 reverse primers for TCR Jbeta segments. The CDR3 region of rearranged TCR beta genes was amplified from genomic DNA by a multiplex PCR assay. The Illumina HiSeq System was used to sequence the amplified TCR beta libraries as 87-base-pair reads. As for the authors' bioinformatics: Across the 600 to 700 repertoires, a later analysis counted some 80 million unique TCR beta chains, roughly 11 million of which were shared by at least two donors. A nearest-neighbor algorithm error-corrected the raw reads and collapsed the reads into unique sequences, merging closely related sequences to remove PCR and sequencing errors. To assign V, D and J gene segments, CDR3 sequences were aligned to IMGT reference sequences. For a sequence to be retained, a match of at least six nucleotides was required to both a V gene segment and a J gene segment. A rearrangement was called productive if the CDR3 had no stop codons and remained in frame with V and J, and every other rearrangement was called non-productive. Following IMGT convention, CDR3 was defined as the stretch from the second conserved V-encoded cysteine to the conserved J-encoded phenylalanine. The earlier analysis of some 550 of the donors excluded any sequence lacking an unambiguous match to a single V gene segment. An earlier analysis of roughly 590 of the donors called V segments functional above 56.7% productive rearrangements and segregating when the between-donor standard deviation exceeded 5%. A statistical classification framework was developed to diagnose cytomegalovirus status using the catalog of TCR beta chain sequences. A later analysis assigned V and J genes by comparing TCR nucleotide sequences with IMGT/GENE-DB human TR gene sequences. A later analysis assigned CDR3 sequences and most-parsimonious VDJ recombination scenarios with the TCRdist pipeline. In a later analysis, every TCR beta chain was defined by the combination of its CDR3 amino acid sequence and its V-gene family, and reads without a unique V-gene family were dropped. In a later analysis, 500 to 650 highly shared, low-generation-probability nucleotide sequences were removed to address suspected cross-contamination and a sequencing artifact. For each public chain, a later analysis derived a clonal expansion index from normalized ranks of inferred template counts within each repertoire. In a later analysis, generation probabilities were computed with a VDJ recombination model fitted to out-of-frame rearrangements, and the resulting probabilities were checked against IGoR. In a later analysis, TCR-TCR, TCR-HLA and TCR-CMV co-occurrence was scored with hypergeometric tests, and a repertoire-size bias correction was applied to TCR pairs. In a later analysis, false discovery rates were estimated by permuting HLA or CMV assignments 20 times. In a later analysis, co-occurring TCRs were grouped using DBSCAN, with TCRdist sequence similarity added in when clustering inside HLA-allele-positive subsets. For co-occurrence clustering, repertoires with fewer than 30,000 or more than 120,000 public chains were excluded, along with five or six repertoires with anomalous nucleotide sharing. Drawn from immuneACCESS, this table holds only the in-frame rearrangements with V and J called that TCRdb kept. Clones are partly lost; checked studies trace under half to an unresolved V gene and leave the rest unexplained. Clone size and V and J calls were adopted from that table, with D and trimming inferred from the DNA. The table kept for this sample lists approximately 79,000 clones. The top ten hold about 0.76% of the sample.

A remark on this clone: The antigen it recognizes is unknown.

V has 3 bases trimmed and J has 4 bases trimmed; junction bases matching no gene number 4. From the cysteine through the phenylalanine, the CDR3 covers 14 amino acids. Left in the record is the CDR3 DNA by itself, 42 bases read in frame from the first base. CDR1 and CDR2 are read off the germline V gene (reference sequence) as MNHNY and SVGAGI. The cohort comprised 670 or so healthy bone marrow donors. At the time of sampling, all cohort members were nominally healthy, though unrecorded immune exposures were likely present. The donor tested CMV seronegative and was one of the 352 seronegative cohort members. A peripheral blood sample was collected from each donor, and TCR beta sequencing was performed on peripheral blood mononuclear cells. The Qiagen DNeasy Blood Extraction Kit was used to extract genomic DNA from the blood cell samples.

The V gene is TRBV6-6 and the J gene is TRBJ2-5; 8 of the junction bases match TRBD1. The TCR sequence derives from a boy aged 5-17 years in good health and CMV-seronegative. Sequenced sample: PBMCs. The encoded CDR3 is CASSYQGAAETQYF. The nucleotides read TGTGCCAGCAGTTATCAGGGGGCTGCAGAGACCCAGTACTTC.